These 13 T cell receptor beta chains share one sample of origin, sequenced in a study of shared clonotypes between healthy human individuals. Here immunoSEQ multiplex PCR was the method, and the copy in TCRdb shows in-frame clones only, minus some. This sample has about 660,000 clones, with over 65% found just once. Specimen: memory CD4+ T cells sorted from blood. Indicated subset: CD45RA-negative fraction. The receptors were gathered from a woman younger than 45 in good health.

This clone was found a few times. The chain carries TRBV4-2 and TRBJ1-4; TRBD1 might be the D (5 bases). V was trimmed by 0 bases and J by 5 bases, leaving 7 bases between them. In germline, CDR1 is LGHNA, CDR2 YNFKEQ. The CDR3 is made up of 14 amino acids. The DNA for the CDR3 is TGTGCCAGCAGCCAAGACAGGGCAAATGAAAAACTGTTTTTT. Translation gives CASSQDRANEKLFF.

The table lists this clone with a few counts. Additional DNA sequences in this sample encode the identical CDR3. The rearrangement uses TRBV28 and TRBJ1-4, with TRBD1 identical over 9 bases. The V gene's germline CDR1 is MDHEN and CDR2 SYDVKM. The length of the CDR3 is 16 residues. J was trimmed by 5 bases and V by 3 bases; bases with no gene match: 7. The CDR3 DNA reads TGTGCCAGCAGTTTCGGACAGGGGACTATAAATGAAAAACTGTTTTTT. Its translation is CASSFGQGTINEKLFF.

This clone came up many times. V usage is TRBV5-1 and J usage is TRBJ2-2; 8 nucleotides align to TRBD2. Per germline, CDR1 SGHRS and CDR2 YFSETQ. V shed 4 bases, J shed 6 bases, and the junction held 14 bases outside the gene matches. The CDR3 is 17 residues long. CDR3 nucleotides: TGCGCCAGCAGCCGGTCGCTTGGTAGCGGGAATCCCGGGGAGCTGTTTTTT. Protein: CASSRSLGSGNPGELFF.

The table lists this clone with a few counts. The chain carries TRBV27 and TRBJ2-5, with a possible D match to TRBD1 (5 bases). This CDR3 spans 14 amino acids. Trimming removed 4 bases at V and 4 bases at J, with 13 bases between. Germline V gives CDR1 MNHEY, CDR2 SMNVEV (reference sequence). The CDR3 nucleotides are TGTGCCAGCAGTTCCCGCAGGGTGTCAGAGACCCAGTACTTC. This translates into CASSSRRVSETQYF.

The chain couples TRBV11-2 to TRBJ2-1; no reliable D call. The germline V gene encodes CDR1 SGHAT and CDR2 FQNNGV. V was shortened by 3 bases and J by 8 bases, with 14 bases between the two germline ends. The CDR3 runs to 14 residues. CDR3 bases: TGTGCCAGCAGCTTCACCGGGCAAGGCGATGAGCAGTTCTTC. This gives the protein CASSFTGQGDEQFF.

The chain carries TRBV21-1 and TRBJ2-1; the table's D call of TRBD2 was not tested on the DNA. TRBV21-1 corresponds to a pseudogene. The CDR3 is made up of 16 amino acids. The DNA of the CDR3 is TGTGCCAGCAGCAAAGGGAGCAAACATCCTTACAATGAGCAGTTCTTC. Its protein product is CASSKGSKHPYNEQFF.

The CDR3 DNA reads as TGTGCCAGCAGCCACGGACAGGGGCTGGAGACCCAGTACTTC. It specifies CASSHGQGLETQYF. This chain connects TRBV5-5 to TRBJ2-5, with 9 bases lining up with TRBD1. This CDR3 spans 14 amino acids. The trim removed 4 bases at V and 5 bases at J, leaving 6 bases unmatched. The germline V gene has CDR1 SGHKS and CDR2 YYEKEE (reference sequence).

The sample holds a few counts of this clone. The genes are TRBV28 and TRBJ1-2, with D possibly TRBD1 on 5 matching bases. CDR1 and CDR2 from the germline V gene are MDHEN and SYDVKM. The CDR3 runs to 14 residues. The V and J ends lost 6 bases and 1 base respectively, with 12 bases between them. CDR3 sequence reads: CASSRGAVNYGYTF. The CDR3 nucleotides are TGTGCCAGCAGCCGAGGGGCAGTTAACTATGGCTACACCTTC.

The chain combines TRBV6-6 with TRBJ2-7; D assignment may be TRBD1 or TRBD2 (5 bases each). V lost 0 bases and J 7 bases, leaving 10 bases between the germline ends. The CDR3 has 13 amino acids. Per the germline V gene, CDR1 is MNHNY and CDR2 is SVGAGI (reference sequence). In DNA, the CDR3 is TGTGCCAGCAGTTACTCGGCGAGGGGAGAGCAGTACTTC. As protein: CASSYSARGEQYF.

As regards this clone: At one boundary the junction diverges from the germline segment, which might be a read error. V and J are TRBV6-1 and TRBJ2-5; weak D call: TRBD1 (5 bases). There are 15 residues in the CDR3. In germline, CDR1 is MNHNS, CDR2 SASEGT. The CDR3 here is CASSEGAVAQETQYF. The CDR3 DNA reads as TGTGCCAGCAGCGAAGGGGCGGTGGCCCAAGAGACCCAGTACTTC.

Remarks on this clone: The sample carries other DNA sequences with the same CDR3. The J gene is TRBJ2-2, the V gene TRBV7-8; no firm D call. The CDR3 covers 16 residues. Germline values: CDR1 SGHVS, CDR2 FQNEAQ. Trimming pared 1 base from V and 2 bases from J, leaving 11 bases between. The CDR3 region has the DNA TGTGCCAGCAGCTTAGATTCCCGATTAAACACCGGGGAGCTGTTTTTT. It translates to CASSLDSRLNTGELFF.

J is TRBJ2-7 and V is TRBV18; D ambiguous. In germline, CDR1 is KGHSH, CDR2 LQKENI. This CDR3 is 14 amino acids long. Trimming removed 2 bases at V and 2 bases at J, with 10 bases between. In DNA form, the CDR3 reads TGTGCCAGCTCACCAGGAACCCAGACCTACGAGCAGTACTTC. Protein product: CASSPGTQTYEQYF.

The chain joins TRBV4-2 to TRBJ2-7; D is possibly TRBD1 (6 bases). The CDR3 spans 14 residues. Trimming took 2 bases from V and 3 from J, leaving 11 bases between them. Germline V gene data show CDR1 as LGHNA and CDR2 as YNFKEQ. The CDR3 bases are TGTGCCAGCAGCCAATCAGCAGGGGACTACGAGCAGTACTTC. Amino acids: CASSQSAGDYEQYF.